The TCR beta chain described here comes from a study of Tregs in tolerant kidney transplant recipients. This CDR3 has 14 amino acids. Trimming cost V 1 base and J 2 bases, with 9 bases left between them. From germline, CDR1 is MNHNS and CDR2 SASEGT. This table comes from immunoSEQ multiplex PCR, and its TCRdb copy is limited to in-frame clones, with some not included. The sample has roughly 66,000 clones, just under 95% seen once. The sequence was obtained from a human donor who received a combined kidney and bone marrow transplant. The chain links TRBV6-1 to TRBJ2-7, with D tentatively TRBD2 (7 bases). The source was CD8+ T cells from blood, collected before the transplant. As DNA, the CDR3 is TGTGCCAGCAGTGAAGGAGGGGGGGCCTACGAGCAGTACTTC. Its translation is CASSEGGGAYEQYF.